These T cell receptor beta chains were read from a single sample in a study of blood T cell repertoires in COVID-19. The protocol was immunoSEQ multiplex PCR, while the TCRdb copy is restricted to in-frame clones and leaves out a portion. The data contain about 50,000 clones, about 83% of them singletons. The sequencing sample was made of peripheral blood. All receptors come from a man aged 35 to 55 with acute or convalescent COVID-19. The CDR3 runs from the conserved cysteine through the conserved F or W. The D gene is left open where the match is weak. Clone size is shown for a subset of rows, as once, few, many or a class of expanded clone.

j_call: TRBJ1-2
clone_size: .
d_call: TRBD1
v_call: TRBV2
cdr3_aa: CASRGDSWGYTF
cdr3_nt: TGTGCCAGCAGGGGGGACAGCTGGGGCTACACCTTC

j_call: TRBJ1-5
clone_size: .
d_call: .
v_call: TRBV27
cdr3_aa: CASSPFLQYSNQPQHF
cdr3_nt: TGTGCCAGCAGTCCCTTTCTCCAGTATAGCAATCAGCCCCAGCATTTT

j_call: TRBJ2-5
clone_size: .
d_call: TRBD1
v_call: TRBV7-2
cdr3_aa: CASSLGQGVRETQYF
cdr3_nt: TGTGCCAGCAGCCTAGGACAGGGAGTCCGAGAGACCCAGTACTTC

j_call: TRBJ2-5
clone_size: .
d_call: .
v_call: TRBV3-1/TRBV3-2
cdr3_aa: CAIRSGTAETQYF
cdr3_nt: TGTGCCATCCGTAGCGGAACCGCAGAGACCCAGTACTTC

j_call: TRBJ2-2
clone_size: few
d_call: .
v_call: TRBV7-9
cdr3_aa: CASSLESVTGELFF
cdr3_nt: TGTGCCAGCAGCTTAGAATCCGTGACCGGGGAGCTGTTTTTT

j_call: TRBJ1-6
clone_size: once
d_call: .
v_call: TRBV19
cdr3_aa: CASTQSLGEASGSPLHF
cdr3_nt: TGTGCCAGTACCCAATCGTTGGGGGAGGCCTCCGGCTCACCCCTCCACTTT

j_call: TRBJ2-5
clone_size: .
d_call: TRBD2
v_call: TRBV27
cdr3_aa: CASSGLAGGETQYF
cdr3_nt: TGTGCCAGCAGTGGGCTAGCGGGAGGAGAGACCCAGTACTTC

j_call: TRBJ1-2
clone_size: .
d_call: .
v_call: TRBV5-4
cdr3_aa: CASTPVRGDQGNGYTF
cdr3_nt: TGTGCCAGCACCCCGGTAAGGGGCGACCAAGGCAATGGCTACACCTTC

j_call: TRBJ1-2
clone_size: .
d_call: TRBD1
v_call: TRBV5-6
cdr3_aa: CASSVGQAYGYTF
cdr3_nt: TGTGCCAGCAGCGTAGGACAGGCCTATGGCTACACCTTC

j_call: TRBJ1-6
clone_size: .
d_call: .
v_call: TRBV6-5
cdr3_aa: CASKTDSYNSPLHF
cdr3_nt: TGTGCCAGCAAAACAGACTCCTATAATTCACCCCTCCACTTT

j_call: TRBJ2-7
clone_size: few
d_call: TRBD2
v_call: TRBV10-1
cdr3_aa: CASRLAGAYEQYF
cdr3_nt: TGCGCCAGCAGGCTAGCGGGCGCCTACGAGCAGTACTTC

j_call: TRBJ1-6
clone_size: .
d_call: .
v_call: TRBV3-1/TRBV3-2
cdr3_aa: CASSLGDSALHF
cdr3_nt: TGTGCCAGCAGCCTAGGGGATTCGGCCCTCCACTTT

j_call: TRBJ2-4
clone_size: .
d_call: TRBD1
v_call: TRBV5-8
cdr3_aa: CASSRGQGSTKNIQYF
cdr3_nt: TGTGCCAGCAGCAGAGGACAGGGTTCGACCAAAAACATTCAGTACTTC

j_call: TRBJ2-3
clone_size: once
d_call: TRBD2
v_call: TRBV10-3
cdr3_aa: CAIKSGGSLGVDTQYF
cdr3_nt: TGTGCCATCAAGAGCGGGGGGTCCTTAGGCGTAGATACGCAGTATTTT

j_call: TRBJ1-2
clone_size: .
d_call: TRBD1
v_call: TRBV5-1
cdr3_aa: CASSYNSGTGGANYGYTF
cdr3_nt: TGCGCCAGCAGCTATAATTCCGGGACAGGAGGCGCGAACTATGGCTACACCTTC

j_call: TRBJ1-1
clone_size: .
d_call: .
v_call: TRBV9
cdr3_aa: CASSVGQVAEAFF
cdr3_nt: TGTGCCAGCAGCGTAGGACAAGTCGCTGAAGCTTTCTTT

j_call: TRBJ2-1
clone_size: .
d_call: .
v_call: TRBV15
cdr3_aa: CATSRDRGGSAEQFF
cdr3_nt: TGTGCCACCAGCAGAGATCGGGGAGGAAGCGCTGAGCAGTTCTTC

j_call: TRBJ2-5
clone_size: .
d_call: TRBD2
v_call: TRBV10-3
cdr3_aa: CAISEWGTSEEETQYF
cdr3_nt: TGTGCCATCAGTGAGTGGGGGACTAGCGAAGAAGAGACCCAGTACTTC